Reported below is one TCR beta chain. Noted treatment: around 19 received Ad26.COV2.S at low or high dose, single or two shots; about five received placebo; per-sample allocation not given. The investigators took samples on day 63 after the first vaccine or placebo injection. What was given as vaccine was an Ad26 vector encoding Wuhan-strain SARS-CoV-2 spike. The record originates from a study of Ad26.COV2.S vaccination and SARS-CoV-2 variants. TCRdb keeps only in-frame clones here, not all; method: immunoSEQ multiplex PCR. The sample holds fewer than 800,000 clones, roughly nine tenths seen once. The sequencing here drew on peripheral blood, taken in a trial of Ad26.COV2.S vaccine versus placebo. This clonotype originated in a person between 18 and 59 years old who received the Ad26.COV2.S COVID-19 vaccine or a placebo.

The CDR3 protein is CASSFHSGTSGRAETQYF. CDR3 in DNA: TGTGCCAGCAGCTTTCACTCCGGGACTAGCGGGAGGGCGGAGACCCAGTACTTC. The rearrangement links TRBV7-2 to TRBJ2-5; 16 nucleotides agree with TRBD2. Germline V gene lookup returns CDR1 SGHTA and CDR2 FQGNSA. Germline trimming cut 3 bases from V and 5 bases from J; bases unmatched to any gene: 9. This CDR3 spans 18 amino acids.